This TCR beta chain is from a study of molecular identifiers for immune sequencing clone quantification. Study-level findings and limits: More than 99% of effector molecules, versus under 1% of naive-cell molecules, belonged to clones above 20 RNA copies.

This clonotype was found many times. What it binds is not known. Germline CDR1 reads SGHRS; CDR2 reads YFSETQ. V lost 1 base and J 4 bases, leaving 14 bases between the germline ends. The CDR3 has 15 amino acids. Each CDR3 protein is one row after TCRdb ran MiXCR on the PCR reads. This sample yields 400,000 to 600,000 distinct CDR3 sequences, of which around a fifth are seen a single time; 0.7% to 0.95% belongs to the top ten. The rearrangement links TRBV5-1 to TRBJ1-1; a possible D gene is TRBD1 (6 bases). The clonotype originates from a human donor in good health. Some libraries in this study had Jurkat cell RNA spiked in. The sequencing sample was made of naive CD8+ T cells from blood, with Jurkat cell RNA spiked in. Subset indicated: FACS-sorted CD8+CD4-CCR7+CD45RA+ naive T cells. The CDR3 sequence: CASSLPGGRITEAFF. The DNA for the CDR3 is TGCGCCAGCAGCTTGCCGGGGGGGCGGATCACTGAAGCTTTCTTT.